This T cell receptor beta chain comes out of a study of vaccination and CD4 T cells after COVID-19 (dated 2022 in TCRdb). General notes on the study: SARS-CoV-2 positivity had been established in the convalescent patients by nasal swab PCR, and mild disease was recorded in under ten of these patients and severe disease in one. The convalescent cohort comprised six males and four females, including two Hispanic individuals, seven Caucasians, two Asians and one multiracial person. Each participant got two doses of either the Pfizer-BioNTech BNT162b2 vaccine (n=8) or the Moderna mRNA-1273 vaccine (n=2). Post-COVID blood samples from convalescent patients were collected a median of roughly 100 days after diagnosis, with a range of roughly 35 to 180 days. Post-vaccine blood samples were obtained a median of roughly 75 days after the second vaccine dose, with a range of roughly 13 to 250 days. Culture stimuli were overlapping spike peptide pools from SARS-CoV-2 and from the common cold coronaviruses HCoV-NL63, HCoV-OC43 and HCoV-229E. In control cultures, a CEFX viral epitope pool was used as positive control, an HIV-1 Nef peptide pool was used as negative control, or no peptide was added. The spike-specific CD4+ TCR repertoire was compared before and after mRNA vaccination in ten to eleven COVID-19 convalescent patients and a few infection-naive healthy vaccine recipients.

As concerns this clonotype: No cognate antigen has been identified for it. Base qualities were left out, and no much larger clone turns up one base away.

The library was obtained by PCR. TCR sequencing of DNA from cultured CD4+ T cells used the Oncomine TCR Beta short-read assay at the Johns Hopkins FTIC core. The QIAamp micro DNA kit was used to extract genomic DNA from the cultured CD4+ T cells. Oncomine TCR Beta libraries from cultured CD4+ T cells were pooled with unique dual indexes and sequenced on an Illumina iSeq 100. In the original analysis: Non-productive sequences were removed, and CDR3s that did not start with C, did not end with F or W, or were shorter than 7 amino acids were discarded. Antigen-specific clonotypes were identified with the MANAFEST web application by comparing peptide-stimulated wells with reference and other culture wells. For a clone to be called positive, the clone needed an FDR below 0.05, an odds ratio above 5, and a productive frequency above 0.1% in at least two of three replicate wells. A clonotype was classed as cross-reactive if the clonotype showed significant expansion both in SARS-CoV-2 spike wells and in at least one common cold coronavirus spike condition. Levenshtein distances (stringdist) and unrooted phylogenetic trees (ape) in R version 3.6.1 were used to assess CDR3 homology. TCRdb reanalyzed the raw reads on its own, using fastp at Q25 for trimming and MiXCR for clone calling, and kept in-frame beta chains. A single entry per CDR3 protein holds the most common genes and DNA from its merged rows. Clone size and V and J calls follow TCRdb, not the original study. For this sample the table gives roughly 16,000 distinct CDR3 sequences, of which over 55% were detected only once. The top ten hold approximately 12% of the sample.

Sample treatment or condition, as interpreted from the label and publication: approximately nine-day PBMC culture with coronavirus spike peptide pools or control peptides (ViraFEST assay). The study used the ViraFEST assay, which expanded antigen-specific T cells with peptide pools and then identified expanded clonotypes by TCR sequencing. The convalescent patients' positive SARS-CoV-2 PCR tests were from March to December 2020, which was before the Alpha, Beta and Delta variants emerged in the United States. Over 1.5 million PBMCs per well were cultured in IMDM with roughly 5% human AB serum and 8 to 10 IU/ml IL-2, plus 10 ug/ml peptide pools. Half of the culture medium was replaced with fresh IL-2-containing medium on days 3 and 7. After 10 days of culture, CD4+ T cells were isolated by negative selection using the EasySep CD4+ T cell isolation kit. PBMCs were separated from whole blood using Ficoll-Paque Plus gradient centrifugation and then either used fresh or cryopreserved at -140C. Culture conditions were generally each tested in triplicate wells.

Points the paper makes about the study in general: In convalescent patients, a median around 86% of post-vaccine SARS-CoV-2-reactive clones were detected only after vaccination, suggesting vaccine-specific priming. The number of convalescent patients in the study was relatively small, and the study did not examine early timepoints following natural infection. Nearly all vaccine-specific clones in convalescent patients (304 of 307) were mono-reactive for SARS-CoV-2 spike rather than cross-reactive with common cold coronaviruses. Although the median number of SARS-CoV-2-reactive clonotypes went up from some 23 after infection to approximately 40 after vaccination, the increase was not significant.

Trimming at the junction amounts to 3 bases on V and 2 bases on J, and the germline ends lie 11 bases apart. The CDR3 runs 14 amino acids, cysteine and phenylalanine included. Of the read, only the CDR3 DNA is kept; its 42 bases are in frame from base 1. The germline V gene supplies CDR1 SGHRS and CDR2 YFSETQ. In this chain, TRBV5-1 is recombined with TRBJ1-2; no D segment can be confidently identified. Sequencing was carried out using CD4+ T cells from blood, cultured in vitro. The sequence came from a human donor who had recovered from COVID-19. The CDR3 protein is CASSSADGNYGYTF. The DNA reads TGCGCCAGCAGCTCTGCTGACGGAAACTATGGCTACACCTTC.